The 19 T cell receptor beta chains presented below share a single source sample, sequenced in a study of T-cell memory formation after mild COVID-19. TCRdb recomputed calls from the 5' RACE reads with MiXCR, one row per CDR3 protein. The sample comprises more than 35,000 distinct CDR3 sequences, roughly 9% of which are singletons, and about 10% rests with the top ten. The sequenced sample was PBMCs or a T cell subset sorted from them (not recorded which). The receptors were gathered from an adult woman who had mild COVID-19 (a few samples of this study predate the infection). Cell type and time point are not known.

There are many counts of this clonotype. The V gene is TRBV3-1, the J gene TRBJ2-7; possible D gene TRBD2, 5 bases. The germline V gene encodes CDR1 LGHDT and CDR2 YNNKEL (reference sequence). The CDR3 runs to 16 residues. Trimming removed 5 bases at V and 5 bases at J, with 22 bases between. CDR3 sequence: CASSLHWTRTRDEQYF. The CDR3, as DNA: TGTGCCAGCAGCTTACACTGGACTCGAACACGGGACGAGCAGTACTTC.

This clonotype came up many times. This rearrangement joins TRBV7-9 to TRBJ2-7; D gene ambiguous. The CDR3 runs 15 residues. V gave up 0 bases and J gave up 4 bases, with 13 bases separating them. CDR1 SEHNR and CDR2 FQNEAQ come from the germline V gene (reference sequence). For the CDR3, the DNA is TGTGCCAGCAGCTTAGCGGCTAGTTCTCGATACGAGCAGTACTTC. It specifies CASSLAASSRYEQYF. Using reference TRBV7-9 and TRBJ2-7 for the parts outside the CDR3, the full variable domain is DTGVSQNPRHKITKRGQNVTFRCDPISEHNRLYWYRQTLGQGPEFLTYFQNEAQLEKSRLLSDRFSAERPKGSFSTLEIQRTEQGDSAMYLCASSLAASSRYEQYFGPGTRLTVT.

This clonotype was recorded many times. The chain carries TRBV5-6 and TRBJ1-5, with 8 bases aligning to TRBD1. CDR1 and CDR2 from the germline V gene are SGHDT and YYEEEE. This CDR3 is 15 amino acids long. The V and J ends lost 1 base and 8 bases, in that order; junction bases with no gene match: 8. The CDR3: CASSLYTGQVKPQHF. As DNA, the CDR3 is TGTGCCAGCAGCTTGTACACGGGACAGGTGAAGCCCCAGCATTTT. The full variable domain, with the rest looked up from reference TRBV5-6 and TRBJ1-5, is DAGVTQSPTHLIKTRGQQVTLRCSPKSGHDTVSWYQQALGQGPQFIFQYYEEEERQRGNFPDRFSGHQFPNYSSELNVNALLLGDSALYLCASSLYTGQVKPQHFGDGTRLSIL.

The CDR3 region has the DNA TGTGCCAGCAGCCAAGATCGATGGGACAGGGGCACCAGCACAGATACGCAGTATTTT. Protein: CASSQDRWDRGTSTDTQYF. This rearrangement joins TRBV14 to TRBJ2-3; 10 nucleotides line up with TRBD1. Germline CDR1 SGHDN, CDR2 FVKESK. The V segment lost 0 bases and the J segment 0 bases; nucleotides outside the gene matches: 9. This CDR3 is 19 amino acids long. Combining the CDR3 with reference TRBV14 and TRBJ2-3 gives the whole variable domain EAGVTQFPSHSVIEKGQTVTLRCDPISGHDNLYWYRRVMGKEIKFLLHFVKESKQDESGMPNNRFLAERTGGTYSTLKVQPAELEDSGVYFCASSQDRWDRGTSTDTQYFGPGTRLTVL.

The chain is built from TRBV15 and TRBJ2-1; 14 bases match TRBD2. CDR1 and CDR2 from the germline V gene are LNHNV and YYDKDF (reference sequence). J was trimmed by 6 bases and V by 0 bases; bases with no gene match: 1. CDR3 length: 16 amino acids. As DNA, the CDR3 is TGTGCCACCAGCAGAGAGGGGACTAGCGGGGGCAATGAGCAGTTCTTC. Translating it yields CATSREGTSGGNEQFF. Complete variable domain (other parts from reference TRBV15 and TRBJ2-1): DAMVIQNPRYQVTQFGKPVTLSCSQTLNHNVMYWYQQKSSQAPKLLFHYYDKDFNNEADTPDNFQSRRPNTSFCFLDIRSPGLGDTAMYLCATSREGTSGGNEQFFGPGTRLTVL.

This clonotype showed up many times. The rearrangement uses TRBV10-3 and TRBJ2-7, with TRBD1 matching over 7 bases. V shed 8 bases, J shed 7 bases, and the junction held 8 bases outside the gene matches. The CDR3 contains 12 residues. Germline V gives CDR1 ENHRY, CDR2 SYGVKD. As DNA, the CDR3 is TGTGCCATCTCGGAGACAGGGTGGGAGCAGTACTTC. It is translated as CAISETGWEQYF.

By share of the sample, this clonotype is medium-sized. The genes are TRBV24-1 and TRBJ2-2, with D possibly matching TRBD2 (5 bases). Germline loops: CDR1 KGHDR, CDR2 SFDVKD. CDR3 length: 15 residues. Trimming removed 0 bases from V and 4 bases from J, with 8 bases in between. CDR3 sequence: CATSDLHRGTGELFF. The CDR3 region has the DNA TGTGCCACCAGTGATTTGCATCGGGGCACCGGGGAGCTGTTTTTT.

This clonotype was seen a handful of times. The rearrangement uses TRBV20-1 and TRBJ1-2; a possible D gene is TRBD1 (6 bases). Germline V lookup: CDR1 DFQATT, CDR2 SNEGSKA (reference sequence). Trimming removed 7 bases from V and 4 bases from J, with 16 bases in between. The CDR3 contains 13 residues. This chain's CDR3 is CSGSRGPGYGYTF. CDR3 nucleotides: TGCAGTGGCTCGCGGGGGCCTGGCTATGGCTACACCTTC.

This clonotype was detected only a few times. The CDR3: CASIPRLAGADNEQFF. CDR3 bases: TGTGCCAGCATCCCCAGGCTAGCGGGAGCGGACAATGAGCAGTTCTTC. The chain uses TRBV21-1 and TRBJ2-1; TRBD2 was called by the table and not checked on the DNA. TRBV21-1 is a documented pseudogene. This CDR3 is built from 16 residues.

This sequence joins TRBV6-2 or TRBV6-3 and TRBJ2-1; TRBD2 agrees at 9 bases. The trim removed 6 bases at V and 2 bases at J, leaving 14 bases unmatched. Germline V gives CDR1 MNHEY, CDR2 SVGEGT. This CDR3 is built from 18 residues. Here the CDR3 DNA reads TGTGCCAGCAGCTTTTCATTTAGCGGGAGCCGTCCCTACAATGAGCAGTTCTTC. This encodes CASSFSFSGSRPYNEQFF.

J is TRBJ1-2 and V is TRBV28, with D possibly TRBD1 on 5 matching bases. The ends were cut back, 7 bases at V and 3 bases at J, with 15 bases in the middle. The CDR3 loop spans 14 amino acids. From germline, CDR1 is MDHEN and CDR2 SYDVKM. CDR3 sequence reads: CASTLGTDYYGYTF. The CDR3 bases are TGTGCCAGCACCTTGGGGACGGATTACTATGGCTACACCTTC.

The V gene is TRBV12-5, the J gene TRBJ2-7; 8 bases align to TRBD2. The germline V gene encodes CDR1 LGHNT and CDR2 FRNRAP. The CDR3 loop spans 17 amino acids. The V segment lost 4 bases and the J segment 0 bases; nucleotides outside the gene matches: 11. The CDR3 sequence is CASGSWLAGGSSYEQYF. CDR3 nucleotides: TGTGCTAGTGGTTCATGGCTAGCGGGCGGTAGCTCCTACGAGCAGTACTTC.

This clonotype has at least ten counts. This chain uses TRBV7-8 with TRBJ2-2; 8 bases line up with TRBD1. Trimming removed 5 bases from V and 8 bases from J; junction bases left unmatched: 4. CDR1 and CDR2 from the germline V gene are SGHVS and FQNEAQ. The CDR3 contains 13 residues. The chain's CDR3 is CASSRGQAGELFF. The DNA for the CDR3 is TGTGCCAGCAGCAGGGGACAGGCTGGGGAGCTGTTTTTT.

This clonotype is medium-sized (0.01 to 0.1%) by share. This chain's CDR3 is CASGAGGASAQYF. CDR3 bases: TGTGCCAGCGGGGCAGGAGGAGCATCGGCCCAGTACTTC. The chain uses TRBV12-3 or TRBV12-4 and TRBJ2-5, with D possibly being TRBD1 or TRBD2 (5 bases each). V dropped 8 bases and J dropped 9 bases, with 19 bases sitting between them. This CDR3 spans 13 amino acids.

This chain uses TRBV4-1 with TRBJ2-6; D possibly corresponds to TRBD1 (6 bases). V lost 1 base and J 0 bases, leaving 13 bases between the germline ends. The CDR3 consists of 18 residues. Germline V lookup: CDR1 MGHRA, CDR2 YSYEKL. The CDR3 DNA is TGCGCCAGCAGCCAAGTGGGACGGACAGTCTCTGGGGCCAACGTCCTGACTTTC. Translating it yields CASSQVGRTVSGANVLTF.

This chain connects TRBV3-1 to TRBJ1-2; D is perhaps TRBD1 (6 bases). The CDR3 contains 11 residues. V was pared by 11 bases and J by 4 bases, with 11 bases between. The germline CDR1 and CDR2 sequences are LGHDT and YNNKEL (reference sequence). The CDR3 reads CASGTSYGYTF. CDR3 nucleotide sequence: TGTGCCTCCGGGACATCCTATGGCTACACCTTC.

The chain recombines TRBV6-4 with TRBJ2-3; no clear D. CDR3 length: 15 amino acids. The ends were cut back, 0 bases at V and 0 bases at J, with 7 bases in the middle. Germline V gene sequence: CDR1 MRHNA, CDR2 SNTAGT. Written as DNA, the CDR3 is TGTGCCAGCAGTGACTCGACTTCTAGCACAGATACGCAGTATTTT. Protein sequence: CASSDSTSSTDTQYF.

This clonotype was seen only a few times. This rearrangement joins TRBV2 to TRBJ1-1; D is unclear. V lost 3 bases, J lost 1 base, and 9 bases lay in between. The CDR3 is made up of 14 amino acids. The germline V gene encodes CDR1 SNHLY and CDR2 FYNNEI. CDR3 DNA: TGTGCCAGCAGTGAGGGCCGAGGGAACACTGAAGCTTTCTTT. Translating it yields CASSEGRGNTEAFF. The whole variable domain, remainder taken from reference TRBV2 and TRBJ1-1, is EPEVTQTPSHQVTQMGQEVILRCVPISNHLYFYWYRQILGQKVEFLVSFYNNEISEKSEIFDDQFSVERPDGSNFTLKIRSTKLEDSAMYFCASSEGRGNTEAFFGQGTRLTVV.

This clonotype came up many times. The rearrangement links TRBV5-1 to TRBJ2-5; 13 positions agree with TRBD2. The germline CDR1 and CDR2 sequences are SGHRS and YFSETQ. There are 16 residues in the CDR3. V trimming: 4 bases; J trimming: 4 bases; junction bases outside the gene matches: 7. The DNA of the CDR3 is TGCGCCAGCAGCACCAGGACTAGCGGGAGTTCAGAGACCCAGTACTTC. As protein: CASSTRTSGSSETQYF.